This is a list of T cell receptor beta chains from one sample in a study of T cell repertoires in cytomegalovirus infection. Which antigens these TCRs recognize remains unknown. Using its own MiXCR run on the reads, TCRdb lists one record per CDR3 protein. The top ten hold approximately 18% of the sample, which has 600,000 to 700,000 distinct CDR3 sequences, around 31% seen once. The sample consisted of cultured PBMCs, taken from culture after CMV antigen stimulation. Source of these receptors: a human donor in good health (CMV status not recorded). Some clones in this sample may be carry-over from other donors' samples. Each CDR3 is given with its conserved first and last residue. The D gene is left open where the match is weak. Not all rows give a size; the values are once, few, many and, for expanded clones, a class.

TRBJ2-7,.,TRBV11-2,15,TRBD1,CASSPGQGRTYEQYF,TGTGCCAGCAGCCCCGGACAGGGACGGACCTACGAGCAGTACTTC
TRBJ2-5,.,TRBV6-1,13,.,CASSRDIQETQYF,TGTGCCAGCAGTCGTGACATACAAGAGACCCAGTACTTC
TRBJ1-2,many,TRBV7-2,14,.,CASSLRDGDYGYTF,TGTGCCAGCAGCTTACGGGACGGAGACTATGGCTACACCTTC
TRBJ2-5,few,TRBV23-1,15,.,CASSRVAGLQETQYF,TGCGCCAGCAGTCGCGTGGCGGGCCTCCAAGAGACCCAGTACTTC
TRBJ2-5,few,TRBV11-3,15,TRBD1,CASSRGQGAGETQYF,TGTGCCAGCAGCCGCGGACAGGGAGCGGGAGAGACCCAGTACTTC
TRBJ2-2,.,TRBV24-1,15,.,CATSHPGLYTGELFF,TGTGCCACCAGTCATCCGGGATTATACACCGGGGAGCTGTTTTTT
TRBJ2-3,.,TRBV11-2,19,TRBD2,CASSLRPGTSGGALDTQYF,TGTGCCAGCAGCTTAAGACCCGGGACTAGCGGGGGGGCCTTGGATACGCAGTATTTT
TRBJ2-3,few,TRBV9,16,TRBD2,CASSVEAGDFADTQYF,TGTGCCAGCAGCGTAGAGGCGGGAGATTTCGCAGATACGCAGTATTTT
TRBJ1-4,.,TRBV5-4,14,TRBD1,CASSPDRGREKLFF,TGTGCCAGCAGCCCCGACAGGGGGCGTGAAAAACTGTTTTTT
TRBJ1-4,many,TRBV12-3/TRBV12-4,16,.,CASSSIRPDLEEKLFF,TGTGCCAGCAGTTCCATTCGCCCCGATTTGGAGGAAAAACTGTTTTTT
TRBJ1-3,.,TRBV6-6,16,TRBD1,CASRGTTGRSGNTIYF,TGTGCCAGCAGGGGAACGACAGGGCGCTCTGGAAACACCATATATTTT